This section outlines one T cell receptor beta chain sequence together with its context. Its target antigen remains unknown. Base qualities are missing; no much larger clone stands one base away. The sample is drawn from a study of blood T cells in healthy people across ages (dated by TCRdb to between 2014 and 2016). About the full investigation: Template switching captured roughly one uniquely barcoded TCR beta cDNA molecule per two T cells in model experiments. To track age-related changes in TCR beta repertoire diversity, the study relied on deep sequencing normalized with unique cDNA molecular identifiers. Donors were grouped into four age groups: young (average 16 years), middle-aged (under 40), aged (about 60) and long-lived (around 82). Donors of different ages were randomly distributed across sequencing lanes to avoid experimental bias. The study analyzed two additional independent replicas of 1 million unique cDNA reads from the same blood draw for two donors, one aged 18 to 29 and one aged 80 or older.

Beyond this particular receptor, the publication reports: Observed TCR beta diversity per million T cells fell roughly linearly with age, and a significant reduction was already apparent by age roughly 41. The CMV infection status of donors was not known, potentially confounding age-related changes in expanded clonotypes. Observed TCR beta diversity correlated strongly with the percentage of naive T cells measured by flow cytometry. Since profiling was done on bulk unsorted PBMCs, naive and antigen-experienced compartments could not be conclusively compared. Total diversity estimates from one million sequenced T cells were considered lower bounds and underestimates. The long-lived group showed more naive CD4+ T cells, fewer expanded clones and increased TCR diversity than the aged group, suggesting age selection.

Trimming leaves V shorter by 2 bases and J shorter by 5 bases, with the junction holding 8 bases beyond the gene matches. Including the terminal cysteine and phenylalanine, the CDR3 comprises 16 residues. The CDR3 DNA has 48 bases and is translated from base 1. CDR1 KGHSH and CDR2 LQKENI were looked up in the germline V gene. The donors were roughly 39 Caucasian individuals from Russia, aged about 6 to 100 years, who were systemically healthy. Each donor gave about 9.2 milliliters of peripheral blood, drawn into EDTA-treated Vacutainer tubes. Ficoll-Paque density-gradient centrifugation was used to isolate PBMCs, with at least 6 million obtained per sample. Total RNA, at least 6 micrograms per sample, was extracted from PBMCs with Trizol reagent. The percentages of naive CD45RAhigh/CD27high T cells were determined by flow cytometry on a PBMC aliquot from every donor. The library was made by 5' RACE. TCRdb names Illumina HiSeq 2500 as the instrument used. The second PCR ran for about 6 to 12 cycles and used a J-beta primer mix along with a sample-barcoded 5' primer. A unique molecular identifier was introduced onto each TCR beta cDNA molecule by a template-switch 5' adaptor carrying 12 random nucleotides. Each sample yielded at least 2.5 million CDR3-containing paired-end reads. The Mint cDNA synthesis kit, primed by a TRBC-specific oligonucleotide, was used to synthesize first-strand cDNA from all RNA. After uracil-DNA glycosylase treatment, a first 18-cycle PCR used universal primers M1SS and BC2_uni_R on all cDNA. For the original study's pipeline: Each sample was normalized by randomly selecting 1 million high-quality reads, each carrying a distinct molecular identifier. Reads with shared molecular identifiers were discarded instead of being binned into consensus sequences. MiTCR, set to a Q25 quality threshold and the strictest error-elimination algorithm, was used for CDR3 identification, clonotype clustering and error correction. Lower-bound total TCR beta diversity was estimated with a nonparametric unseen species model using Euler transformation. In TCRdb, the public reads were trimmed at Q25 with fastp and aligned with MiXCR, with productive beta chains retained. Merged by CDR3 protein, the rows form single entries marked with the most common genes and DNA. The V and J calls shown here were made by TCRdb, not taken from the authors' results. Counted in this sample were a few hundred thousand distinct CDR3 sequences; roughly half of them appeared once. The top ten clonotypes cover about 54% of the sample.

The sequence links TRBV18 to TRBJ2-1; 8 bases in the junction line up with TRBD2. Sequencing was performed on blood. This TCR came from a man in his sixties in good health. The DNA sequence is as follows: TGTGCCAGCTCACCAAAGCGGGGAGCGGGGGACAATGAGCAGTTCTTC. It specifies CASSPKRGAGDNEQFF.